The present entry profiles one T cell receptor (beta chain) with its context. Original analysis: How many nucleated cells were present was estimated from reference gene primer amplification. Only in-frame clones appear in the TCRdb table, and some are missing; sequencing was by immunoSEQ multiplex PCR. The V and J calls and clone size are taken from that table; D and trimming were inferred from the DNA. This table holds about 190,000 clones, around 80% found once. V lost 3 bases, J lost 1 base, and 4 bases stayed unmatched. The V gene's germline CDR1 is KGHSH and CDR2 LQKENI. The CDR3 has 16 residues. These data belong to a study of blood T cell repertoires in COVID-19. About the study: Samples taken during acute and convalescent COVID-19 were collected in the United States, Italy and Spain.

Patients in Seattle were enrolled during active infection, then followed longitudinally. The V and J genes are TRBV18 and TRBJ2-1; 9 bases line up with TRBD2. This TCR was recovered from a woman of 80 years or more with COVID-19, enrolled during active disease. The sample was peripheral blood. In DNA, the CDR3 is TGTGCCAGCTCACCCGCTAGCGGGATATCCTACAATGAGCAGTTCTTC. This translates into CASSPASGISYNEQFF. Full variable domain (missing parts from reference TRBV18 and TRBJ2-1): NAGVMQNPRHLVRRRGQEARLRCSPMKGHSHVYWYRQLPEEGLKFMVYLQKENIIDESGMPKERFSAEFPKEGPSILRIQQVVRGDSAAYFCASSPASGISYNEQFFGPGTRLTVL.